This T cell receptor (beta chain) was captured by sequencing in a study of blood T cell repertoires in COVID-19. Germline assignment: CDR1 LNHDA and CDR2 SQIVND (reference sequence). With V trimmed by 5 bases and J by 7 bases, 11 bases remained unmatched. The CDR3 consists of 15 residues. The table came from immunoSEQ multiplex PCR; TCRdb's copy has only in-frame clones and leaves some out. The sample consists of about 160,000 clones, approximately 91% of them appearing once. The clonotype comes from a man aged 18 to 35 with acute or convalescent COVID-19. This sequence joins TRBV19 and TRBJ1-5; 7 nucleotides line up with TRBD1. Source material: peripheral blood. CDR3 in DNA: TGTGCCAGTAGTCCGAAGGACAGGTTTTCCCAGCCCCAGCATTTT. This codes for CASSPKDRFSQPQHF.